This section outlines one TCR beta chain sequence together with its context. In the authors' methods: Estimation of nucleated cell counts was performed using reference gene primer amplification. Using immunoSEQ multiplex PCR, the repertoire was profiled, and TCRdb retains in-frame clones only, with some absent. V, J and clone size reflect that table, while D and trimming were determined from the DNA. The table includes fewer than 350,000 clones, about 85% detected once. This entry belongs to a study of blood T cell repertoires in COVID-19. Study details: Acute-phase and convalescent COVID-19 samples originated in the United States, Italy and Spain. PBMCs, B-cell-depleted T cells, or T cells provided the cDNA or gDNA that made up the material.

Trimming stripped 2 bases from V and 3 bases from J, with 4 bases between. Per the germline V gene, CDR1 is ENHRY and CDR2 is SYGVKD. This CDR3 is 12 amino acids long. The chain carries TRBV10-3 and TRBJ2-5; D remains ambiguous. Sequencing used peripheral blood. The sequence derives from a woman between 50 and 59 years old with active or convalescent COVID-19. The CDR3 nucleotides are TGTGCCATCAGTGAGCGTGAAGAGACCCAGTACTTC. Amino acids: CAISEREETQYF.